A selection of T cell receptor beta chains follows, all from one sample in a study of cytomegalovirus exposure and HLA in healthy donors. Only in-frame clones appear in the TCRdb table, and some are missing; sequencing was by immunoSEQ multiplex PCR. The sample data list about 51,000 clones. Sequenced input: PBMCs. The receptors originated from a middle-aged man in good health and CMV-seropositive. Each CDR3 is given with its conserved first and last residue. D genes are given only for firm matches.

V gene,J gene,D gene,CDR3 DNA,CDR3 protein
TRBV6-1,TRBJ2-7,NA,TGTGCCAGCAGTGAAATGGTGGTGGAGGGATTCTACGAGCAGTACTTC,CASSEMVVEGFYEQYF
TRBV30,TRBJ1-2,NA,TGTGCCTGGAGTAGCAGGGGTGTAGTCGGCTACACCTTC,CAWSSRGVVGYTF
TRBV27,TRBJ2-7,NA,TGTGCCAGCAGTTTCGGTGCCCGCGGATACGAGCAGTACTTC,CASSFGARGYEQYF
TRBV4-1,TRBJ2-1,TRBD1,TGCGCCAGCAGCCAAGCCTCGGACAGGGTGGATGAGCAGTTCTTC,CASSQASDRVDEQFF
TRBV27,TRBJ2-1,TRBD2,TGTGCCAGCAGTTTACTAGCGGGAGATGGGTCAAAGGAGCAGTTCTTC,CASSLLAGDGSKEQFF
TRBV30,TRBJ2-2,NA,TGTGCCTGGAGTGATTGGGCCCAGAACACCGGGGAGCTGTTTTTT,CAWSDWAQNTGELFF
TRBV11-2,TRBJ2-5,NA,TGTGCCAGCAGCTTAGGTACAGTCCAAGAGACCCAGTACTTC,CASSLGTVQETQYF
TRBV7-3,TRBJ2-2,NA,TGTGCCAGCAGCTTACAGGGGCGCACCGGGGAGCTGTTTTTT,CASSLQGRTGELFF
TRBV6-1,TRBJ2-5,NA,TGTGCCAGCAGGACGTATAGGGGATGGGAGACCCAGTACTTC,CASRTYRGWETQYF
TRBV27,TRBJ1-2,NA,TGTGCCAGCAGTCCCGCGGGCGACGGCTACGCTCATGGCTACACCTTC,CASSPAGDGYAHGYTF
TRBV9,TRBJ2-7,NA,TGTGCCAGCAGCGCCCAGCTCATGACACACGAGCAGTACTTC,CASSAQLMTHEQYF
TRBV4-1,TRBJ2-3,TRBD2,TGCGCCAGCAGCCAAGTTTGGGGGGGAGATACGCAGTATTTT,CASSQVWGGDTQYF
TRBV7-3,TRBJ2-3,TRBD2,TGTGCCAGCAGCTCGGGACTAGCGGGGGGGCTAGATACGCAGTATTTT,CASSSGLAGGLDTQYF
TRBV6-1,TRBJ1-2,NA,TGTGCCAGCAGTTCCCCCGGTGTCAACTATGGCTACACCTTC,CASSSPGVNYGYTF
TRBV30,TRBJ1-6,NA,TGTGCCTGGAGTGCGGGAAGCTCCTATAATTCACCCCTCCACTTT,CAWSAGSSYNSPLHF
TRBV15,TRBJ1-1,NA,TGTGCCACCAGCAGGGGGGGACTCCTGAACACTGAAGCTTTCTTT,CATSRGGLLNTEAFF
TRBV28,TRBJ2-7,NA,TGTGCCAGCAGTTCCCAGTTTTTTGCCGGGACATATAGGAACTACGAGCAGTACTTC,CASSSQFFAGTYRNYEQYF
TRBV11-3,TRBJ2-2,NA,TGTGCCAGCAGCGTGGGGGGCGCGGGGGTGAAAACCGGGGAGCTGTTTTTT,CASSVGGAGVKTGELFF
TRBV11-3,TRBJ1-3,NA,TGTGCCAGCAGCCGTGGACAGCCTGGAAACACCATATATTTT,CASSRGQPGNTIYF
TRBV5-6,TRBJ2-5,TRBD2,TGTGCCAGCAGCCCCCGGACTAGCGGTGGGGGGACCCAGTACTTC,CASSPRTSGGGTQYF
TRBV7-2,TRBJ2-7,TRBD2,TGTGCCAGCAGCTTGGGAGGACTAGATAGGGAGCAGTACTTC,CASSLGGLDREQYF
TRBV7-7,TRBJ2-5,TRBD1,TGTGCCAGCAGCTCGACAGGGTTACAAGAGACCCAGTACTTC,CASSSTGLQETQYF
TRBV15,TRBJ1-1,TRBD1,TGTGCCACCAGCAGAGGATTTGGAGGGACAGGAGCCGCTGAAGCTTTCTTT,CATSRGFGGTGAAEAFF
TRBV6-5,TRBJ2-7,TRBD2,TGTGCCAGCAGTTACCTGCGAAGACTAGCGGGAGGCGAGCAGTACTTC,CASSYLRRLAGGEQYF
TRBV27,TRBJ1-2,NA,TGTGCCAGCAGTTCCGTTGGACAGTTCCTCTATGGCTACACCTTC,CASSSVGQFLYGYTF
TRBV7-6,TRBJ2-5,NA,TGTGCCAGCAGTTTAGGGGCAAGGCCCCAAGAGACCCAGTACTTC,CASSLGARPQETQYF
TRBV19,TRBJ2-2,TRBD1,TGTGCCAGTAGTAGGACAGGTCCGACCGGGGAGCTGTTTTTT,CASSRTGPTGELFF
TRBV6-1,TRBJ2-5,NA,TGTGCCAGCAGTGAAGGAGGTCTACAAGAGACCCAGTACTTC,CASSEGGLQETQYF
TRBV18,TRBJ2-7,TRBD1,TGTGCCAGCGGGACAGGCCGCGAGCAGTACTTC,CASGTGREQYF
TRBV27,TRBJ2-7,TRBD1,TGTGCCAGCAGTTTATTGGGACAGGGGAACGAGCAGTACTTC,CASSLLGQGNEQYF